This T cell receptor (beta chain) was captured by sequencing in a study of cytomegalovirus exposure and HLA in healthy donors. Study at large: A prior study identified just under 120 million unique TCR beta sequences from about 179 million T cells. Study outcomes and limitations: Highly shared variants forming one cluster were likely a sequencing artifact.

A word on this clone: What it binds is unknown.

The primer mix had 60 Vbeta and 13 Jbeta primers. Profiled with immunoSEQ multiplex PCR; TCRdb holds only in-frame clones, not every one. The data show approximately 120,000 clones, more than 65% seen once. The CDR3 consists of 11 residues. V was cut by 4 bases and J by 8 bases, with 9 bases left in between. The germline CDR1 and CDR2 sequences are SGHDT and YYEEEE. The chain couples TRBV5-6 to TRBJ2-5, with TRBD2 as a possible D gene (5 bases). The source is a woman between 55 and 75 years old in good health and CMV-seropositive. Sequencing was done on a sample of PBMCs. Here the CDR3 DNA reads TGTGCCAGCAGCAGGGAGTTCACCCAGTACTTC. This encodes CASSREFTQYF.